The 10 T cell receptor beta chains in this list originate from one sample, sequenced in a study of T cell responses to AZD1222 COVID-19 vaccine. Assay used: immunoSEQ multiplex PCR; TCRdb lists only in-frame clones, some missing. The data show 100,000 to 120,000 clones, roughly 90% seen once. This material consisted of peripheral blood, taken 28 days after the second AZD1222 dose. These receptors came from an adult who received the AZD1222 COVID-19 vaccine.

V and J are TRBV10-3 and TRBJ2-7; possibly TRBD1 for D (6 bases). Germline-derived CDR1 and CDR2 are ENHRY and SYGVKD. CDR3 length: 16 residues. Trimming stripped 1 base from V and 1 base from J, with 14 bases between. CDR3 sequence (DNA): TGTGCCATCAGTGAGTATCAAGGGGGACGGTCCTACGAGCAGTACTTC. This translates into CAISEYQGGRSYEQYF.

The chain links TRBV4-1 to TRBJ2-7; 12 bases line up with TRBD1. Germline CDR1 is MGHRA and CDR2 is YSYEKL. CDR3 length: 15 amino acids. V shed 4 bases and J 7 bases; nucleotides not matched to a gene: 8. The CDR3 is CASSPPGQGAGEQYF. The CDR3 DNA reads TGCGCCAGCAGCCCTCCGGGACAGGGGGCAGGAGAGCAGTACTTC.

The count of this clone is one. V and J are TRBV19 and TRBJ2-3; D uncertain. This CDR3 has 13 amino acids. Germline lookup yields CDR1 LNHDA and CDR2 SQIVND (reference sequence). The V end was cut by 7 bases, the J end by 0 bases, with 8 bases between. The CDR3 spells CASTSWSTDTQYF. The CDR3, as DNA: TGTGCCAGTACATCGTGGAGCACAGATACGCAGTATTTT.

This clone turned up a few times. V is TRBV5-1 and J is TRBJ1-4; TRBD1 agrees at 7 bases. V shed 2 bases, J shed 3 bases, and the junction held 7 bases outside the gene matches. CDR1 and CDR2 from the germline V gene are SGHRS and YFSETQ. The CDR3 is made up of 16 amino acids. The CDR3 loop reads CASSFDRDPANEKLFF. The CDR3 nucleotides are TGCGCCAGCAGCTTTGACAGGGACCCGGCTAATGAAAAACTGTTTTTT.

V is TRBV6-5 and J is TRBJ2-7; a possible D gene is TRBD2 (5 bases). Trimming stripped 6 bases from V and 3 bases from J, with 12 bases between. Germline V gene lookup returns CDR1 MNHEY and CDR2 SVGAGI. The CDR3 extends over 13 amino acids. DNA of the CDR3: TGTGCCAGCAGAAATCGGGAATACTACGAGCAGTACTTC. It codes for CASRNREYYEQYF.

CDR3 sequence: CASSLGQNTEAFF. The CDR3 DNA sequence: TGTGCCAGCAGCTTAGGGCAGAACACTGAAGCTTTCTTT. The J gene is TRBJ1-1, the V gene TRBV11-1; no definite D call. The CDR3 is 13 residues long. Germline V gene data show CDR1 as SGHAT and CDR2 as FQDESV (reference sequence). The ends were cut back, 1 base at V and 1 base at J, with 4 bases in the middle.

The gene calls are TRBV10-1 and TRBJ1-2; possibly TRBD1 for D (5 bases). Trimming cost V 4 bases and J 4 bases, with 10 bases left between them. Germline CDR1 reads WNHNN; CDR2 reads SYGVQD (reference sequence). The CDR3 has 13 amino acids. The CDR3 reads CASSADRSYGYTF. CDR3 bases: TGCGCCAGCAGTGCAGACAGATCCTATGGCTACACCTTC.

With regard to this clone: No conserved phenylalanine or tryptophan is present at the end of the CDR3, so a read error is the likely explanation. No DNA is shown, since the ends of the CDR3 on it are uncertain; the CDR3 is the one TCRdb lists. The chain joins TRBV27 to TRBJ1-5; the DNA was not used to check the table's D call, TRBD1. Germline V lookup: CDR1 MNHEY, CDR2 SMNVEV (reference sequence). The CDR3 length is 9 residues, termini included. CDR3 sequence reads: CANGTGDLV.

The chain couples TRBV5-1 to TRBJ2-3, with D perhaps TRBD2 (7 bases). CDR3 length equals 15 residues. Germline V gives CDR1 SGHRS, CDR2 YFSETQ. V was cut by 5 bases and J by 4 bases, with 17 bases left in between. In DNA form, the CDR3 reads TGCGCCAGCAGTTCCGTTGGGGGGGCAGCAGATACGCAGTATTTT. Protein: CASSSVGGAADTQYF.

As regards this clone: One junction end disagrees with the germline gene, perhaps due to a read error. The V gene is TRBV7-7, the J gene TRBJ2-5, with 10 bases matching TRBD1. Germline V gene sequence: CDR1 SSHAT, CDR2 FNYEAQ (reference sequence). The CDR3 extends over 15 amino acids. Here the CDR3 reads CASSSRQGAWETQYF. In nucleotides, the CDR3 is TGTGCTAGCAGCTCCAGACAGGGGGCTTGGGAGACCCAGTACTTC.